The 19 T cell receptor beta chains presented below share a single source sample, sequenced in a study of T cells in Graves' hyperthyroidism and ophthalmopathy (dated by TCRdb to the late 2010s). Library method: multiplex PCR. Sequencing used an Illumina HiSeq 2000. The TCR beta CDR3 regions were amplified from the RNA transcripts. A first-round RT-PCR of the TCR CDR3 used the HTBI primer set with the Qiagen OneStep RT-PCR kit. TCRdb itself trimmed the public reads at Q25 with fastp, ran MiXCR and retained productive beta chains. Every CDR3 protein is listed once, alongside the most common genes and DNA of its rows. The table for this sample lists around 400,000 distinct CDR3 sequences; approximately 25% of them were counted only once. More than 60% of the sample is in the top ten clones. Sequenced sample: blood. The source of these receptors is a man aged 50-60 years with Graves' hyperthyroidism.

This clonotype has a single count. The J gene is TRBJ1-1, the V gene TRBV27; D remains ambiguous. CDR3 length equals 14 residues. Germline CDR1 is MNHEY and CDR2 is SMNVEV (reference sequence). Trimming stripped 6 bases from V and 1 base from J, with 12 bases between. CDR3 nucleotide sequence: TGTGCCAGCAGGGGCAACAGAGCGAACACTGAAGCTTTCTTT. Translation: CASRGNRANTEAFF.

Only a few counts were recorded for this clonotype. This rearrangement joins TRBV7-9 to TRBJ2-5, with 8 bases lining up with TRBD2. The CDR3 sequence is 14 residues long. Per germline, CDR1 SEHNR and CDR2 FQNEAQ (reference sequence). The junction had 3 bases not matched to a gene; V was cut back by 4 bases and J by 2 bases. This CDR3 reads CASSSPGGQETQYF. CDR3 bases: TGTGCCAGCAGCTCGCCGGGGGGGCAAGAGACCCAGTACTTC.

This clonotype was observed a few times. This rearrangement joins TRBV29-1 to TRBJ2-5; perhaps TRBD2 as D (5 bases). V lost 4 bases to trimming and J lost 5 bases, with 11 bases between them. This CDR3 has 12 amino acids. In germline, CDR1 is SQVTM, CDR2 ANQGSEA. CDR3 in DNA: TGCAGCGTTGTTCTGGGAGCGGAGACCCAGTACTTC. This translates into CSVVLGAETQYF.

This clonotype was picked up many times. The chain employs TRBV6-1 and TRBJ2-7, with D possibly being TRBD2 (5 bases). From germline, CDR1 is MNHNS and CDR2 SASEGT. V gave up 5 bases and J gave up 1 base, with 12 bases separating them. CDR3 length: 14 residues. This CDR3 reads CASSFLAGSYEQYF. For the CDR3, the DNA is TGTGCCAGCAGTTTTCTAGCCGGGTCCTACGAGCAGTACTTC.

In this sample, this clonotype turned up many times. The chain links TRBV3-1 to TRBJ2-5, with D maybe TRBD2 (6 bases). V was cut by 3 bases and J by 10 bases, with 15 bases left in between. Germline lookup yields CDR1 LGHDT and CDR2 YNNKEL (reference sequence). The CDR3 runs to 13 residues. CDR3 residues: CASSQGGNSDQYF. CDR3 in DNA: TGTGCCAGCAGCCAGGGGGGTAATAGTGACCAGTACTTC.

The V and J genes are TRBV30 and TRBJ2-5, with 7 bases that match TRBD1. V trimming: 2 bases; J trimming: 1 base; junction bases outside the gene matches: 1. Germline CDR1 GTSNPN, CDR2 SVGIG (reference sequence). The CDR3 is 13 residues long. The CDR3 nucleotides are TGTGCCTGGAGTAGGGGGCCCCAAGAGACCCAGTACTTC. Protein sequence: CAWSRGPQETQYF.

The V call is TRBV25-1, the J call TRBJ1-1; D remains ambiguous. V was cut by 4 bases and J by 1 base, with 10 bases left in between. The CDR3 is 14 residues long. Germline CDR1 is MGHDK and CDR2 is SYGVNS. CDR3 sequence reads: CASSVYSANTEAFF. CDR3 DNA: TGTGCCAGCAGTGTATATTCAGCGAACACTGAAGCTTTCTTT.

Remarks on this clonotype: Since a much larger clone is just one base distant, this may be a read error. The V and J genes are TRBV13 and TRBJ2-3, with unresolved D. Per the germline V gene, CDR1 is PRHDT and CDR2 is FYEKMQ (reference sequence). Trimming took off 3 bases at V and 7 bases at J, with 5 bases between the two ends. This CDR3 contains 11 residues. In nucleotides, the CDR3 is TGTGCCAGCAGCTTTGAAAATACGCAGTATTTT. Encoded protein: CASSFENTQYF.

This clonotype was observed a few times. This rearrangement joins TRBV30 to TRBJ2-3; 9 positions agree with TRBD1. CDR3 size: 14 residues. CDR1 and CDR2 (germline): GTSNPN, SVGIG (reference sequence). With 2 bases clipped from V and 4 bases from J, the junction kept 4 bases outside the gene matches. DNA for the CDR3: TGTGCCTGGAGTAGGACAGGGGTTCCAGATACGCAGTATTTT. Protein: CAWSRTGVPDTQYF. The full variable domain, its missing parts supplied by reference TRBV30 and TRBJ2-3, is SQTIHQWPATLVQPVGSPLSLECTVEGTSNPNLYWYRQAAGRGLQLLFYSVGIGQISSEVPQNLSASRPQDRQFILSSKKLLLSDSGFYLCAWSRTGVPDTQYFGPGTRLTVL.

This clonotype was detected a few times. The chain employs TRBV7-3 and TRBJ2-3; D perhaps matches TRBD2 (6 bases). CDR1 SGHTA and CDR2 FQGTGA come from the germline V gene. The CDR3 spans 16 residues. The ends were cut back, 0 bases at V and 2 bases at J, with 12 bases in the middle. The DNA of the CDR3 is TGTGCCAGCAGCTTAACGGTGGAGGGAACCACAGATACGCAGTATTTT. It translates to CASSLTVEGTTDTQYF.

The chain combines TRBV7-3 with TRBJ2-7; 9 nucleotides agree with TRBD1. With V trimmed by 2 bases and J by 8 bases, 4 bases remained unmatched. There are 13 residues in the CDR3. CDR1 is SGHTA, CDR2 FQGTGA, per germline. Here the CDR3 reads CASSLQGQGKQYF. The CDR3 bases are TGTGCCAGCAGCTTACAGGGACAGGGCAAGCAGTACTTC.

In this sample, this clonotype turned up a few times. As DNA, the CDR3 is TGTGCCAGCAAGGAGAGGGCGGAAGCTAACTATGGCTACACCTTC. Encoded protein: CASKERAEANYGYTF. This rearrangement joins TRBV12-3 or TRBV12-4 to TRBJ1-2; D is undetermined. Trimming removed 7 bases from V and 0 bases from J, with 15 bases in between. The CDR3 has 15 residues.

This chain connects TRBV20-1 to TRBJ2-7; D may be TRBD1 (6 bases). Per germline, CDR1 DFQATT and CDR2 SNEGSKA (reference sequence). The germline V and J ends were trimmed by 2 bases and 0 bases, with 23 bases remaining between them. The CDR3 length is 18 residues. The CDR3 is CSARSPRDPGARSYEQYF. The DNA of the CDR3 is TGCAGTGCTAGATCACCCCGGGACCCAGGGGCGCGCTCCTACGAGCAGTACTTC.

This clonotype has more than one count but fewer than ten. CDR3 DNA sequence: TGCAGTGCTAGACAGGAGCGGGATCCATCCTACAATGAGCAGTTCTTC. Translation: CSARQERDPSYNEQFF. The chain combines TRBV20-1 with TRBJ2-1, with 7 positions matching TRBD2. CDR1 and CDR2 (germline): DFQATT, SNEGSKA (reference sequence). This CDR3 has 16 residues. The V segment lost 2 bases and the J segment 1 base; nucleotides outside the gene matches: 8.

CDR3 in amino acids: CSVRDPTGPYNSPLHF. CDR3 sequence (DNA): TGCAGTGTGAGAGACCCCACAGGGCCGTATAATTCACCCCTCCACTTT. The rearrangement links TRBV20-1 to TRBJ1-6, with TRBD1 as a possible D gene (6 bases). This CDR3 is built from 16 residues. Trimming shortened V by 7 bases and J by 4 bases, and 20 bases separated the two germline ends. The germline CDR1 and CDR2 sequences are DFQATT and SNEGSKA (reference sequence).

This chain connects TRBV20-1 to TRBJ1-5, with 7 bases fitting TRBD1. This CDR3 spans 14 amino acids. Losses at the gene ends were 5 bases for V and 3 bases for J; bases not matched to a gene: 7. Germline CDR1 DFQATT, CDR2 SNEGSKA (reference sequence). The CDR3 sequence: CSAPKQGNNQPQHF. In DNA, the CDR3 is TGCAGTGCTCCCAAACAGGGGAACAATCAGCCCCAGCATTTT.

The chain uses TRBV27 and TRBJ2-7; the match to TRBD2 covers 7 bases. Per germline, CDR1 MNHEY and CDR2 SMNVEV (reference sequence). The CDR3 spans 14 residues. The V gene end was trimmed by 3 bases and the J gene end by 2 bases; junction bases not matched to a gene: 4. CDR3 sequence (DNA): TGTGCCAGCAGTTTCGCTAGCGGAACCTACGAGCAGTACTTC. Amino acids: CASSFASGTYEQYF.

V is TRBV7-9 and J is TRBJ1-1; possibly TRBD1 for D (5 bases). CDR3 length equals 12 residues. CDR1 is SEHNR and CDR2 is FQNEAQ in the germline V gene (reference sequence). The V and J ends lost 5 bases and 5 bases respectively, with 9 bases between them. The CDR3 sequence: CASSPDITEAFF. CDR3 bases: TGTGCCAGCAGCCCGGACATAACTGAAGCTTTCTTT. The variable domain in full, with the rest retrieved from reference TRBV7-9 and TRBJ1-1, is DTGVSQNPRHKITKRGQNVTFRCDPISEHNRLYWYRQTLGQGPEFLTYFQNEAQLEKSRLLSDRFSAERPKGSFSTLEIQRTEQGDSAMYLCASSPDITEAFFGQGTRLTVV.

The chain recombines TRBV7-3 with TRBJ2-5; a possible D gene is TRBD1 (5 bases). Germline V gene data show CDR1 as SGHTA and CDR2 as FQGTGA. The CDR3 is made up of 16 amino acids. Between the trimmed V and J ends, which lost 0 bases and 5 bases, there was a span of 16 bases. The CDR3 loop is CASSLTTGLDGETQYF. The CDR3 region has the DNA TGTGCCAGCAGCTTAACAACAGGCTTGGATGGGGAGACCCAGTACTTC.